The sequence of this TCR beta chain was determined in a study of Ad26.COV2.S vaccination and SARS-CoV-2 variants. Background on the study: Donor allocation was to the COV1001 Ad26.COV2.S trial arm.

Treatment described: around 19 received Ad26.COV2.S at low or high dose, single or two shots; a few received placebo; per-sample allocation not given. The investigators took samples on day 63 after the first vaccine or placebo injection. Built on an Ad26 vector, the vaccine expressed Wuhan-strain SARS-CoV-2 spike. Data came from immunoSEQ multiplex PCR; TCRdb stores just in-frame clones and leaves some out. Of about 440,000 clones listed, about 90% are singletons. Trimming removed 0 bases from V and 1 base from J, with 9 bases in between. Germline CDR1 reads LGHDT; CDR2 reads YNNKEL (reference sequence). This CDR3 is 15 amino acids long.

Sequenced here: peripheral blood, sampled in a trial of Ad26.COV2.S vaccine versus placebo. The origin of this receptor is a person between 18 and 59 years old who received the Ad26.COV2.S COVID-19 vaccine or a placebo. The V gene is TRBV3-1 (or the pseudogene TRBV3-2), the J gene TRBJ1-1; D perhaps matches TRBD1 (6 bases). CDR3 amino acids: CASSQDPGANTEAFF. The DNA for the CDR3 is TGTGCCAGCAGCCAAGATCCAGGGGCGAACACTGAAGCTTTCTTT.